This T cell receptor beta chain was profiled in a study of naive and memory T cell subsets. This clonotype was recorded many times. An equimolar mix of two oligonucleotides served as the beta constant-region primer for TRBC1 and TRBC2. MiXCR, run by TCRdb on the UMI-ligation and nested PCR reads, gives a single entry per CDR3 protein. The table includes about 85,000 distinct CDR3 sequences, around 13% detected once. Deletions cut 5 bases from V and 1 base from J, with 10 bases between. The CDR3 is 14 amino acids. Germline V gene lookup returns CDR1 SGHVS and CDR2 FQNEAQ. This sequence was found in a human donor in good health. The rearrangement joins TRBV7-8 to TRBJ2-3; D perhaps matches TRBD2 (6 bases). The material sequenced was central memory CD4+ T cells from blood. The DNA of the CDR3 is TGTGCCAGCAGCCCAGGGACTCGCACAGATACGCAGTATTTT. Its translation is CASSPGTRTDTQYF.